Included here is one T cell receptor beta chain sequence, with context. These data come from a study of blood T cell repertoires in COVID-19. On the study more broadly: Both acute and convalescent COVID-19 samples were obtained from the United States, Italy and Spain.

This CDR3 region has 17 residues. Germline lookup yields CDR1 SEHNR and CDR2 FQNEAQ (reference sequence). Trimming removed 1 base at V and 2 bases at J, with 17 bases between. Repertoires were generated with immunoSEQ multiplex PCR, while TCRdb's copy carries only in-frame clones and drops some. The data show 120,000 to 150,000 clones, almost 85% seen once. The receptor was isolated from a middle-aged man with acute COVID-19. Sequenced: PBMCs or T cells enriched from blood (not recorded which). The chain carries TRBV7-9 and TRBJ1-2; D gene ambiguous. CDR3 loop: CASSLGPLRDLNYGYTF. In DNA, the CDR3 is TGTGCCAGCAGCTTAGGCCCTTTGAGGGATTTAAACTATGGCTACACCTTC.